The 15 T cell receptor beta chains below all came from one sample that was sequenced in a study of identical twins. TCRdb processed the 5' RACE reads anew with MiXCR; each CDR3 protein has one entry. The data show under 900,000 distinct CDR3 sequences, 12% seen once. Another study also made use of these data, one on yellow fever vaccine responses in identical twins.

Sequencing used PBMCs. The receptors derive from a woman aged 18-35 years in good health.

The V gene is TRBV5-6, the J gene TRBJ2-7; D tentatively fits TRBD1 or TRBD2 (5 bases each). Germline CDR1 reads SGHDT; CDR2 reads YYEEEE. Trimming shortened V by 8 bases and J by 6 bases, and 18 bases separated the two germline ends. This CDR3 region has 13 residues. In DNA form, the CDR3 reads TGTGCCAGGAGCGGCAGGGTCCTCTGCGAGCAGTACTTC. Translation gives CARSGRVLCEQYF.

This clonotype showed up just a few times. The rearrangement joins TRBV7-9 to TRBJ1-2; no reliable D call. The CDR3 contains 15 residues. The V gene lost 2 bases and the J gene lost 2 bases, with 12 bases spanning the gap. Per the germline V gene, CDR1 is SEHNR and CDR2 is FQNEAQ (reference sequence). The CDR3 is CASSLIQVWNYGYTF. In DNA form, the CDR3 reads TGTGCCAGCAGCTTAATTCAGGTCTGGAACTATGGCTACACCTTC.

This clonotype showed up many times. The gene calls are TRBV20-1 and TRBJ2-2; perhaps TRBD1 as D (6 bases). Germline assignment: CDR1 DFQATT and CDR2 SNEGSKA (reference sequence). The CDR3 extends over 16 amino acids. Trimming removed 1 base from V and 2 bases from J, with 14 bases in between. The CDR3 reads CSARVFSDRNTGELFF. The CDR3 DNA reads TGCAGTGCTAGAGTTTTTTCGGACAGAAACACCGGGGAGCTGTTTTTT.

This clonotype was seen a handful of times. The CDR3 sequence is CASGGRNTEAFF. CDR3 coding DNA: TGTGCCAGCGGAGGAAGGAACACTGAAGCTTTCTTT. V and J are TRBV7-8 and TRBJ1-1; D is ambiguous. Germline CDR1 SGHVS, CDR2 FQNEAQ. CDR3 length: 12 residues. Trimming cost V 8 bases and J 1 base, with 8 bases left between them.

J is TRBJ2-5 and V is TRBV28; 15 positions match TRBD2. The CDR3 runs 17 residues. Germline CDR1 and CDR2: MDHEN and SYDVKM. V shed 2 bases, J shed 3 bases, and the junction held 4 bases outside the gene matches. In DNA form, the CDR3 reads TGTGCCAGCAGTTTAGGGACTAGCGGGGGGCATGAAGAGACCCAGTACTTC. It translates to CASSLGTSGGHEETQYF.

This clonotype was found a few times. The chain is built from TRBV20-1 and TRBJ2-2; 10 nucleotides match TRBD1. The CDR3 runs 16 residues. V gave up 0 bases and J gave up 5 bases; unmatched junction bases: 6. The germline gives CDR1 DFQATT, CDR2 SNEGSKA (reference sequence). The CDR3, as DNA: TGCAGTGCTAGAGAACTCGGGACAGGGGAAACCGGGGAGCTGTTTTTT. This sequence encodes CSARELGTGETGELFF.

V is TRBV4-1 and J is TRBJ2-7, with 8 bases fitting TRBD2. V lost 2 bases, J lost 2 bases, and 11 bases stayed unmatched. CDR1 and CDR2 from the germline V gene are MGHRA and YSYEKL. This CDR3 has 17 amino acids. Here the CDR3 reads CASSQSGSPGGAYEQYF. The CDR3 bases are TGCGCCAGCAGCCAATCCGGCTCTCCGGGAGGGGCCTACGAGCAGTACTTC.

This clonotype has just a few counts. The chain recombines TRBV5-1 with TRBJ2-1, with TRBD1 matching 9 bases. Looked up from germline, CDR1 is SGHRS and CDR2 is YFSETQ. V lost 4 bases to trimming and J lost 3 bases; unmatched junction nucleotides: 5. There are 15 residues in the CDR3. In nucleotides, the CDR3 is TGCGCCAGCAGCATGGGACAGGGATACTACAATGAGCAGTTCTTC. Translating it yields CASSMGQGYYNEQFF.

This clonotype has just a few counts. CDR3 in amino acids: CASSPTTSGTTFFYNEQFF. The DNA of the CDR3 is TGTGCCAGCAGTCCCACGACTAGCGGGACGACCTTTTTCTACAATGAGCAGTTCTTC. The rearrangement uses TRBV6-1 and TRBJ2-1; 11 bases match TRBD2. Germline CDR1 MNHNS, CDR2 SASEGT. The CDR3 totals 19 residues. With 5 bases clipped from V and 3 bases from J, the junction kept 15 bases outside the gene matches.

This clonotype came up a few times. The rearrangement uses TRBV10-3 and TRBJ2-3; tentative D call: TRBD2 (7 bases). Germline V gene data show CDR1 as ENHRY and CDR2 as SYGVKD. Trimming stripped 7 bases from V and 1 base from J, with 18 bases between. This CDR3 is 16 amino acids long. The CDR3 region is CAIKLGGGLGTDTQYF. The CDR3 DNA is TGTGCCATCAAACTCGGCGGGGGCCTGGGCACAGATACGCAGTATTTT.

This clonotype was picked up many times. The chain couples TRBV12-3 or TRBV12-4 to TRBJ1-2; D remains unclear. Trimming took 3 bases from V and 4 from J, leaving 6 bases between them. CDR3 length: 12 residues. This CDR3 reads CASSLASYGYTF. The CDR3, as DNA: TGTGCCAGCAGTTTGGCGTCCTATGGCTACACCTTC.

The chain joins TRBV7-8 to TRBJ1-4, with TRBD1 matching over 11 bases. This CDR3 has 14 residues. V shed 4 bases, J shed 8 bases, and the junction held 3 bases outside the gene matches. Germline CDR1 reads SGHVS; CDR2 reads FQNEAQ. CDR3: CASSSGTGGEKLFF. DNA for the CDR3: TGTGCCAGCAGCTCCGGGACAGGGGGGGAAAAACTGTTTTTT.

The rearrangement joins TRBV3-1 to TRBJ2-7, with D tentatively TRBD1 or TRBD2 (5 bases each). The CDR3 sequence is 12 residues long. V lost 8 bases, J lost 2 bases, and 10 bases lay in between. Looked up from germline, CDR1 is LGHDT and CDR2 is YNNKEL (reference sequence). CDR3 coding DNA: TGTGCCAGCGAGGGGTTAACCTACGAGCAGTACTTC. Translation gives CASEGLTYEQYF.

The table lists this clonotype with a few counts. The chain carries TRBV19 and TRBJ2-1; perhaps TRBD2 as D (7 bases). The CDR3 contains 16 residues. Trimming pared 1 base from V and 7 bases from J, leaving 17 bases between. Germline loops: CDR1 LNHDA, CDR2 SQIVND (reference sequence). CDR3 sequence: CASSIGGGGIRNEQFF. In nucleotides, the CDR3 is TGTGCCAGTAGTATAGGAGGGGGGGGAATTCGGAATGAGCAGTTCTTC.

In this sample, this clonotype turned up a few times. V usage is TRBV2 and J usage is TRBJ2-2, with 9 bases matching TRBD1. The CDR3 extends over 16 amino acids. Germline V gene lookup returns CDR1 SNHLY and CDR2 FYNNEI. With V trimmed by 3 bases and J by 6 bases, 8 bases remained unmatched. As DNA, the CDR3 is TGTGCCAGCAGTGAGGGACAGGGACTACCTTCCGGGGAGCTGTTTTTT. It is translated as CASSEGQGLPSGELFF.